The clone carrying this T cell receptor beta chain was recorded many times. The antigen remains unidentified. One entry per CDR3 protein, called by TCRdb with MiXCR from the multiplex PCR reads. Of approximately 210,000 distinct CDR3 sequences in the sample, roughly 30% were seen once. The data are from a study of breast tumors, draining lymph nodes, adjacent tissues. Breast cancer patients provided tissue from their axillary draining lymph nodes. General study findings and limits: Tumor repertoires ranked between lymph nodes and nontumor tissue in diversity, with V and J gene preferences. The data were judged consistent with most tumor T cells coming from lymph node and expanding in tumor. Tumor T cell lymph node origin was a supported hypothesis, not proven. Tumor and nontumor repertoires were significantly more similar in luminal-like than in basal-like breast cancer.

The CDR3 covers 16 residues. Germline-derived CDR1 and CDR2 are DFQATT and SNEGSKA (reference sequence). Trimming took 3 bases from V and 2 from J; bases not matched to a gene: 10. The chain has TRBV20-1 and TRBJ2-1; 7 bases match TRBD2. Sequencing used axillary lymph node tissue. The TCR originated in a female donor with breast cancer. Some clones in this sample may be carry-over from other donors' samples. CDR3 protein: CSARLGGLAAYNEQFF. The CDR3 bases are TGCAGTGCTAGGTTGGGAGGTCTAGCGGCCTACAATGAGCAGTTCTTC.